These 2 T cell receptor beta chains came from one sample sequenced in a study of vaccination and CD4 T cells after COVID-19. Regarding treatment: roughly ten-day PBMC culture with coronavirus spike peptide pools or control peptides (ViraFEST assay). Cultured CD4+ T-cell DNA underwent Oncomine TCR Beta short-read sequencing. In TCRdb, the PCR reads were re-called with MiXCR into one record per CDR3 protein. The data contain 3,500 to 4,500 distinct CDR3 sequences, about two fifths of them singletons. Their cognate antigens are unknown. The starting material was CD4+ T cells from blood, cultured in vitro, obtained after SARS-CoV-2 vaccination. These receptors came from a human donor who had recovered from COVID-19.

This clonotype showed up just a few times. This CDR3 reads CSAKEQGITEAFF. The CDR3 bases are TGCAGTGCTAAAGAGCAGGGAATCACTGAAGCTTTCTTT. The J gene is TRBJ1-1, the V gene TRBV20-1, with D perhaps matching TRBD1 (5 bases). Germline assignment: CDR1 DFQATT and CDR2 SNEGSKA (reference sequence). The CDR3 runs 13 residues. Trimming shortened V by 4 bases and J by 4 bases, and 13 bases separated the two germline ends.

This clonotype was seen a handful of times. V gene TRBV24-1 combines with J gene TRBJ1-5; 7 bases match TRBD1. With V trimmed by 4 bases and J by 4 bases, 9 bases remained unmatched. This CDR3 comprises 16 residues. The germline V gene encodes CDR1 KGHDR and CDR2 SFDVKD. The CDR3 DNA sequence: TGTGCCACCAGTGACCCCCGACAGGGTTTAAATCAGCCCCAGCATTTT. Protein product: CATSDPRQGLNQPQHF.